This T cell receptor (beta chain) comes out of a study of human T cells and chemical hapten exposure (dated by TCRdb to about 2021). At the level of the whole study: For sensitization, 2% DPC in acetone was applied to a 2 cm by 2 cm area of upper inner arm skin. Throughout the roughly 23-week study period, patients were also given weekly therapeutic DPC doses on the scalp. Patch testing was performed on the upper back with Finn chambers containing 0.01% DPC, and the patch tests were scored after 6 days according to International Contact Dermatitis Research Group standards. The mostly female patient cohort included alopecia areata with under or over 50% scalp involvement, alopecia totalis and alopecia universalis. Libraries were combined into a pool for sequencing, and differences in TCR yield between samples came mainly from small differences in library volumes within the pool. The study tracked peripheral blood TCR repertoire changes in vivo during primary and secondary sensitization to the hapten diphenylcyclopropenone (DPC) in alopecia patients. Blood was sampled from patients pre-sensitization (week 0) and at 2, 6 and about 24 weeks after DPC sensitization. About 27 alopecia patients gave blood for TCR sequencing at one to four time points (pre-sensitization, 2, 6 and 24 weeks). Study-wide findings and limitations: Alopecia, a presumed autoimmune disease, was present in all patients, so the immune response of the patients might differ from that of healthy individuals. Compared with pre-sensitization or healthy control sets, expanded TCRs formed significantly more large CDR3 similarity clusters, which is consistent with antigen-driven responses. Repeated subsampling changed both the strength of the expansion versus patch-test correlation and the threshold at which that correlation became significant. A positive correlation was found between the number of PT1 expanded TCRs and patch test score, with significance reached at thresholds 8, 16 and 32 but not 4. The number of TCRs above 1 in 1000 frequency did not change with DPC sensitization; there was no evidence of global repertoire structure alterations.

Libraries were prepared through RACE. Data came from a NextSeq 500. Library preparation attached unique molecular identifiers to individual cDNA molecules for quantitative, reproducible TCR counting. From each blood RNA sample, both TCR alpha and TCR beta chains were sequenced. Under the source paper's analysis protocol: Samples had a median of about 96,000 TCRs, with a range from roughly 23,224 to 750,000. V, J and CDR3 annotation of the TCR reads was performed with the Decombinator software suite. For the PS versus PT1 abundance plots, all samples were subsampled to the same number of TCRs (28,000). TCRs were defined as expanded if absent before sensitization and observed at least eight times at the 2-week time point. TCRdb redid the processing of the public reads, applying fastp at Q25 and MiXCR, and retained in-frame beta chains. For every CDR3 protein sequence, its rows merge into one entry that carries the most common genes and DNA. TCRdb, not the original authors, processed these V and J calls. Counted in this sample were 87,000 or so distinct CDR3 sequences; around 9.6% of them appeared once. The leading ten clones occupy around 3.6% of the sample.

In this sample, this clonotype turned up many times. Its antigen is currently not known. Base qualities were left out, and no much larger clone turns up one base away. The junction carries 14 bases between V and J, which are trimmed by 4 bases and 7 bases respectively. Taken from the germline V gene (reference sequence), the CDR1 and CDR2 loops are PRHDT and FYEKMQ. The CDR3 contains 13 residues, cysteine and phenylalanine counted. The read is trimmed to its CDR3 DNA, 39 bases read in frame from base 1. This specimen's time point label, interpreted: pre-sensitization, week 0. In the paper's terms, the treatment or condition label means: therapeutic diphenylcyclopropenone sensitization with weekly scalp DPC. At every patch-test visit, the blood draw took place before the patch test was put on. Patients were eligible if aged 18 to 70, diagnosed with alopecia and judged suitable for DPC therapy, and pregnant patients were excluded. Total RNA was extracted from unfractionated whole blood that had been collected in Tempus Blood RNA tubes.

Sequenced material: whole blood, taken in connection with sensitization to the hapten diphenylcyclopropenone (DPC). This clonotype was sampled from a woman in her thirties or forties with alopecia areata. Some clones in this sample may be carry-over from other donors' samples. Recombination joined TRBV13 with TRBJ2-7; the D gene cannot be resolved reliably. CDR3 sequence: CASSYTPRPEQYF. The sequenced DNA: TGTGCCAGCAGCTATACACCCAGACCGGAGCAGTACTTC.